This entry concerns a single T cell receptor beta chain. Antigen: not known. This sample stems from a study of radiotherapy plus CTLA-4 blockade in lung cancer. Some clones are missing from TCRdb's copy, which holds only in-frame ones; the method was immunoSEQ multiplex PCR. The sample has 35,000 to 45,000 clones; 75% to 80% are singletons. This CDR3 is built from 15 residues. The ends were cut back, 6 bases at V and 4 bases at J, with 16 bases in the middle. Looked up from germline, CDR1 is MNHEY and CDR2 is SVGAGI. Study-level results: Interferon-beta, together with early blood T cell clone dynamics, reportedly best predicted response. TCR clones originating in tumors grew in number in blood after radiotherapy plus ipilimumab.

The sequencing here drew on peripheral blood, taken from a patient treated with radiotherapy plus ipilimumab. The chain has TRBV6-5 and TRBJ2-1, with D perhaps matching TRBD2 (6 bases). The receptor was derived from a human donor with non-small cell lung cancer whose response to radiotherapy plus ipilimumab could not be evaluated. The CDR3 DNA is TGTGCCAGCAGCCCCGGGATAGCGGAATACAATGAGCAGTTCTTC. Translated: CASSPGIAEYNEQFF.